This TCR beta chain originates from a study of blood T cell repertoires in COVID-19. Study details: COVID-19 samples from acute and convalescent phases originated in the United States, Italy and Spain.

TCRdb's table, derived via immunoSEQ multiplex PCR, lists solely in-frame clones and lacks some. The sample carries a few hundred thousand clones, approximately 84% recorded once. Categorization into cohorts depended on clinical history that participants reported. CDR3 length: 14 residues. The germline V gene encodes CDR1 SGHTS and CDR2 YDEGEE. V dropped 4 bases and J dropped 10; count of bases not matched to a gene: 6. This chain connects TRBV5-8 to TRBJ1-4; 11 nucleotides line up with TRBD1. Source material: PBMCs or T cells enriched from blood (not recorded which). The receptor's source is a woman aged 45-65 years who had been exposed to COVID-19. The CDR3 coding sequence is TGTGCCAGCAGCCCGGACAGGGGGCGCAGAAAACTGTTTTTT. Protein sequence: CASSPDRGRRKLFF.